Each of the 5 T cell receptor beta chains below was sequenced from the same sample in a study of identifying expanded T cells in peripheral blood (dated by TCRdb to between 2018 and 2021). The library was produced with the immunoSEQ multiplex PCR assay. This is the immuneACCESS table as TCRdb keeps it, with only in-frame sequences that have V and J called. A part of the clones is gone; compared with another copy, unresolved V genes explain less than half, and the rest is unexplained. The sample records tens of thousands of clones, 84% of which are singletons. The top ten clonotypes cover roughly a fifth of the sample. The specimen was blood. The source is a person between 18 and 75 years old in good health.

There are a few counts of this clone. The rearrangement uses TRBV19 and TRBJ1-5, with D possibly TRBD1 on 6 matching bases. The ends were cut back, 3 bases at V and 7 bases at J, with 10 bases in the middle. The CDR3 runs to 13 residues. Germline V gene data show CDR1 as LNHDA and CDR2 as SQIVND (reference sequence). The CDR3 DNA sequence: TGTGCCAGTAGTATGGGGGGCCACCAGCCCCAGCATTTT. This sequence encodes CASSMGGHQPQHF.

The chain joins TRBV7-2 to TRBJ2-3; no firm D call. This CDR3 comprises 15 residues. Germline lookup yields CDR1 SGHTA and CDR2 FQGNSA. V was clipped by 1 base and J by 2 bases, with 10 bases between them. CDR3 sequence (DNA): TGTGCCAGCAGCTTAGGTCCGCCTGACACAGATACGCAGTATTTT. Translation gives CASSLGPPDTDTQYF.

V and J are TRBV5-6 and TRBJ2-5, with 8 bases aligning to TRBD2. The CDR3 is made up of 16 amino acids. CDR1 SGHDT and CDR2 YYEEEE come from the germline V gene. The trim removed 0 bases at V and 5 bases at J, leaving 9 bases unmatched. CDR3 sequence (DNA): TGTGCCAGCAGCTTGGGAGAGCGGGAGTTAAGGGAGACCCAGTACTTC. This encodes CASSLGERELRETQYF.

The chain joins TRBV6-1 to TRBJ1-5; the D gene is possibly TRBD1 (5 bases). Trimming took 6 bases from V and 3 from J, leaving 12 bases between them. CDR1 and CDR2 from the germline V gene are MNHNS and SASEGT. The CDR3 has 14 residues. In nucleotides, the CDR3 is TGTGCCAGCAGACAGGCGACACTCAATCAGCCCCAGCATTTT. This translates into CASRQATLNQPQHF.

J is TRBJ1-2 and V is TRBV5-6; D is unresolved. Germline assignment: CDR1 SGHDT and CDR2 YYEEEE. V was clipped by 0 bases and J by 4 bases, with 10 bases between them. The CDR3 extends over 14 amino acids. CDR3 region: CASSLGAPFYGYTF. CDR3 nucleotides: TGTGCCAGCAGCTTGGGGGCCCCATTCTATGGCTACACCTTC.